This is a list of T cell receptor beta chains from one sample in a study of T cells in Graves' hyperthyroidism and ophthalmopathy. TCRdb re-called the multiplex PCR reads through MiXCR, storing one row per CDR3 protein. The sample consists of 300,000 to 350,000 distinct CDR3 sequences, 15% to 20% of them appearing once. The source material was blood. These receptors came from a woman between 50 and 59 years old with Graves' hyperthyroidism. Both conserved end residues are part of each CDR3. Fields, in order: D gene, J gene, V gene, clone size, CDR3 protein, CDR3 DNA. The D gene is left open where the match is weak. Expanded clones get a size class; other rows say once, few or many, or leave the size out.

D: -
J: TRBJ1-2
V: TRBV13
size: -
CDR3: CASSGNRIAYGYTF
DNA: TGTGCCAGCAGCGGCAACAGAATAGCCTATGGCTACACCTTC

D: -
J: TRBJ2-1
V: TRBV9
size: many
CDR3: CASSAAQGLAYNEQFF
DNA: TGTGCCAGCAGCGCTGCACAGGGACTGGCCTACAATGAGCAGTTCTTC

D: TRBD1
J: TRBJ1-2
V: TRBV7-2
size: many
CDR3: CASSLVRTGGVGGYTF
DNA: TGTGCCAGCAGCTTAGTTAGGACAGGGGGCGTTGGAGGCTACACCTTC

D: TRBD2
J: TRBJ2-7
V: TRBV19
size: -
CDR3: CASSTRLAGLGEQYF
DNA: TGTGCCAGTAGTACACGACTAGCGGGACTGGGCGAGCAGTACTTC

D: TRBD2
J: TRBJ2-5
V: TRBV20-1
size: -
CDR3: CSATSGGVWETQYF
DNA: TGCAGTGCGACTAGCGGGGGGGTATGGGAGACCCAGTACTTC

D: -
J: TRBJ1-1
V: TRBV7-9
size: few
CDR3: CASSSGRIEAFF
DNA: TGTGCCAGCAGCTCGGGACGGATTGAAGCTTTCTTT

D: -
J: TRBJ1-1
V: TRBV29-1
size: few
CDR3: CSVYGARGTEAFF
DNA: TGCAGCGTGTACGGGGCCCGCGGCACTGAAGCTTTCTTT

D: -
J: TRBJ2-3
V: TRBV11-2
size: many
CDR3: CASSLDYTQYF
DNA: TGTGCCAGCAGCTTAGACTACACGCAGTATTTT

D: -
J: TRBJ1-2
V: TRBV12-3/TRBV12-4
size: -
CDR3: CASSPTGLNYGYTF
DNA: TGTGCCAGCAGCCCCACAGGCCTTAACTATGGCTACACCTTC

D: -
J: TRBJ2-3
V: TRBV29-1
size: few
CDR3: CSVEPDRVDTQYF
DNA: TGCAGCGTTGAACCCGACCGAGTAGATACGCAGTATTTT

D: TRBD2
J: TRBJ2-3
V: TRBV6-2/TRBV6-3
size: many
CDR3: CASTDGLEGTDTQYF
DNA: TGTGCCAGCACCGATGGACTAGAGGGCACAGATACGCAGTATTTT

D: -
J: TRBJ1-2
V: TRBV5-1
size: few
CDR3: CASSSTGIANYGYTF
DNA: TGCGCCAGCAGCTCAACAGGGATAGCTAACTATGGCTACACCTTC

D: -
J: TRBJ1-2
V: TRBV20-1
size: few
CDR3: CSAREPDTLGYTF
DNA: TGCAGTGCTAGAGAACCAGATACCCTAGGCTACACCTTC

D: -
J: TRBJ2-7
V: TRBV12-3/TRBV12-4
size: many
CDR3: CASRLLRENEQYF
DNA: TGTGCCAGCAGACTCCTTAGGGAGAACGAGCAGTACTTC

D: -
J: TRBJ2-1
V: TRBV11-2
size: many
CDR3: CASSLGDSEQFF
DNA: TGTGCCAGCAGCCTAGGCGACAGTGAGCAGTTCTTC

D: TRBD1
J: TRBJ2-5
V: TRBV4-1
size: -
CDR3: CASSQADRGHGETQYF
DNA: TGCGCCAGCAGCCAGGCGGACAGGGGGCACGGAGAGACCCAGTACTTC

D: -
J: TRBJ2-1
V: TRBV20-1
size: many
CDR3: CSAPPLDLSYNEQFF
DNA: TGCAGTGCTCCACCGCTTGATTTATCCTACAATGAGCAGTTCTTC

D: -
J: TRBJ1-1
V: TRBV20-1
size: many
CDR3: CSASPNTEAFF
DNA: TGCAGTGCTAGCCCGAACACTGAAGCTTTCTTT

D: -
J: TRBJ2-5
V: TRBV27
size: -
CDR3: CASSLSPGPQETQYF
DNA: TGTGCCAGCAGTTTGTCCCCAGGGCCCCAGGAGACCCAGTACTTC

D: -
J: TRBJ1-1
V: TRBV19
size: few
CDR3: CASIRGVMNTEAFF
DNA: TGTGCCAGTATCCGAGGAGTCATGAACACTGAAGCTTTCTTT

D: -
J: TRBJ2-2
V: TRBV18
size: few
CDR3: CASSTEYTGELFF
DNA: TGTGCCAGCTCAACAGAGTACACCGGGGAGCTGTTTTTT

D: -
J: TRBJ2-7
V: TRBV5-6
size: -
CDR3: CASSRALPYEQYF
DNA: TGTGCCAGCAGCCGGGCCTTACCCTACGAGCAGTACTTC

D: -
J: TRBJ1-5
V: TRBV30
size: many
CDR3: CAWSLGGGNQPQHF
DNA: TGTGCCTGGAGCTTGGGGGGAGGCAATCAGCCCCAGCATTTT

D: -
J: TRBJ2-3
V: TRBV5-5
size: -
CDR3: CASSPIGTLTDTQYF
DNA: TGTGCCAGCAGCCCGATCGGGACTCTCACAGATACGCAGTATTTT

D: -
J: TRBJ1-6
V: TRBV7-9
size: -
CDR3: CASSFDSFGSPLHF
DNA: TGTGCCAGCAGCTTTGACTCTTTCGGTTCACCCCTCCACTTT

D: TRBD2
J: TRBJ2-3
V: TRBV27
size: -
CDR3: CASSSELAGGGTDTQYF
DNA: TGTGCCAGCAGTTCCGAATTAGCGGGAGGTGGGACAGATACGCAGTATTTT

D: -
J: TRBJ1-2
V: TRBV3-1
size: few
CDR3: CASQQGYGYTF
DNA: TGTGCCAGTCAACAGGGCTATGGCTACACCTTC

D: TRBD2
J: TRBJ2-7
V: TRBV20-1
size: many
CDR3: CSARDSASGSYEQYF
DNA: TGCAGTGCTAGAGATTCGGCTAGCGGGAGTTACGAGCAGTACTTC

D: -
J: TRBJ2-5
V: TRBV30
size: many
CDR3: CALATSGLQETQYF
DNA: TGTGCCCTGGCGACGAGCGGGCTCCAAGAGACCCAGTACTTC

D: TRBD1
J: TRBJ1-2
V: TRBV28
size: many
CDR3: CASSSIEGTGVIGYTF
DNA: TGTGCCAGCAGCTCAATCGAAGGGACAGGGGTCATTGGCTACACCTTC

D: -
J: TRBJ1-3
V: TRBV11-2
size: many
CDR3: CASSLLAAGAGNTIYF
DNA: TGTGCCAGCAGCTTGCTCGCCGCAGGGGCTGGAAACACCATATATTTT

D: -
J: TRBJ1-2
V: TRBV28
size: many
CDR3: CASSIPRPSYGYTF
DNA: TGTGCCAGCAGTATCCCCAGGCCGAGCTATGGCTACACCTTC

D: TRBD1
J: TRBJ1-2
V: TRBV18
size: -
CDR3: CASSLRQGDYGYTF
DNA: TGTGCCAGCTCCCTTCGACAGGGTGACTATGGCTACACCTTC

D: -
J: TRBJ2-7
V: TRBV15
size: -
CDR3: CATSRGGSGLGYEQYF
DNA: TGTGCCACCAGCAGAGGGGGGTCAGGTTTGGGTTACGAGCAGTACTTC

D: -
J: TRBJ1-1
V: TRBV19
size: -
CDR3: CASSIAVGFSEAFF
DNA: TGTGCCAGTAGTATAGCGGTAGGGTTTTCCGAAGCTTTCTTT

D: -
J: TRBJ2-5
V: TRBV6-1
size: few
CDR3: CASSSIQETQYF
DNA: TGTGCCAGCAGTTCCATCCAAGAGACCCAGTACTTC

D: -
J: TRBJ2-5
V: TRBV6-2/TRBV6-3
size: -
CDR3: CASSSVGVWETQYF
DNA: TGTGCCAGCAGTTCCGTCGGGGTTTGGGAGACCCAGTACTTC

D: TRBD1
J: TRBJ2-7
V: TRBV15
size: -
CDR3: CATSSGQGFSEQYF
DNA: TGTGCCACCAGCAGTGGACAGGGGTTCTCCGAGCAGTACTTC

D: -
J: TRBJ1-1
V: TRBV12-3/TRBV12-4
size: many
CDR3: CASRYIGANTEAFF
DNA: TGTGCCAGCAGGTATATAGGAGCCAACACTGAAGCTTTCTTT

D: -
J: TRBJ2-5
V: TRBV20-1
size: few
CDR3: CSASGRGQETQYF
DNA: TGCAGTGCTAGCGGGAGAGGCCAAGAGACCCAGTACTTC

D: -
J: TRBJ1-6
V: TRBV10-3
size: -
CDR3: CAISESDVNSPLHF
DNA: TGTGCCATCAGTGAGTCGGATGTGAATTCACCCCTCCACTTT

D: -
J: TRBJ2-3
V: TRBV28
size: -
CDR3: CASSQGPVSTDTQYF
DNA: TGTGCCAGCAGTCAGGGTCCGGTTAGCACAGATACGCAGTATTTT

D: TRBD1
J: TRBJ1-1
V: TRBV7-3
size: many
CDR3: CASSLVAGGDTEAFF
DNA: TGTGCCAGCAGCTTAGTGGCAGGGGGGGACACTGAAGCTTTCTTT

D: TRBD2
J: TRBJ2-3
V: TRBV5-6
size: few
CDR3: CASSPGLAGTTDTQYF
DNA: TGTGCCAGCAGCCCAGGACTAGCGGGCACCACAGATACGCAGTATTTT

D: -
J: TRBJ2-1
V: TRBV2
size: many
CDR3: CASRDLSYNEQFF
DNA: TGTGCCAGCCGGGACTTATCCTACAATGAGCAGTTCTTC

D: TRBD1
J: TRBJ1-5
V: TRBV6-1
size: -
CDR3: CASGSGTGNQPQHF
DNA: TGTGCCAGTGGATCCGGGACAGGTAATCAGCCCCAGCATTTT

D: -
J: TRBJ1-5
V: TRBV19
size: -
CDR3: CATSPWNQPQHF
DNA: TGTGCCACCAGTCCATGGAATCAGCCCCAGCATTTT

D: -
J: TRBJ2-1
V: TRBV12-3/TRBV12-4
size: many
CDR3: CASSIQVRHWQFF
DNA: TGTGCCAGCAGTATCCAAGTGCGGCACTGGCAGTTCTTC

D: -
J: TRBJ2-7
V: TRBV28
size: many
CDR3: CASSIGVDYEQYF
DNA: TGTGCCAGCAGTATCGGAGTAGACTACGAGCAGTACTTC

D: TRBD2
J: TRBJ2-1
V: TRBV7-3
size: -
CDR3: CASSLAGGSYDEQFF
DNA: TGTGCCAGCAGTTTAGCGGGAGGGTCGTATGATGAGCAGTTCTTC

D: -
J: TRBJ1-1
V: TRBV11-2
size: many
CDR3: CASKPVGGTEAFF
DNA: TGTGCCAGCAAACCTGTAGGGGGCACTGAAGCTTTCTTT

D: TRBD2
J: TRBJ2-1
V: TRBV2
size: many
CDR3: CASSEDSGRDNEQFF
DNA: TGTGCCAGCAGTGAGGACAGCGGGAGAGACAATGAGCAGTTCTTC

D: -
J: TRBJ1-2
V: TRBV11-3
size: few
CDR3: CGSSRTANYGYTF
DNA: TGTGGCAGCAGCAGGACAGCTAACTATGGCTACACCTTC

D: TRBD1
J: TRBJ2-1
V: TRBV12-3/TRBV12-4
size: few
CDR3: CASSTGGAPNEQFF
DNA: TGTGCCAGCAGCACAGGGGGCGCGCCCAATGAGCAGTTCTTC

D: -
J: TRBJ2-2
V: TRBV12-5
size: -
CDR3: CASGLIGAGELFF
DNA: TGTGCTAGTGGTTTGATTGGGGCCGGGGAGCTGTTTTTT

D: -
J: TRBJ1-1
V: TRBV29-1
size: -
CDR3: CSAGAGKVVEAFF
DNA: TGCAGCGCTGGCGCAGGGAAAGTGGTTGAAGCTTTCTTT

D: -
J: TRBJ1-3
V: TRBV28
size: -
CDR3: CASRSGTNLYF
DNA: TGTGCCAGCAGGTCCGGGACTAATTTATATTTT

D: -
J: TRBJ1-2
V: TRBV19
size: -
CDR3: CAAGRTYGYTF
DNA: TGTGCGGCAGGGCGCACCTATGGCTACACCTTC

D: -
J: TRBJ1-4
V: TRBV20-1
size: many
CDR3: CSARHEANEKLFF
DNA: TGCAGTGCCCGACACGAGGCTAATGAAAAACTGTTTTTT

D: -
J: TRBJ2-1
V: TRBV6-1
size: many
CDR3: CASSSRGSPGEQFF
DNA: TGTGCCAGCAGTTCTCGTGGGTCACCGGGCGAGCAGTTCTTC